Listed below are T cell receptor beta chains from one sample, sequenced in a study of identical twins' blood T cells. TCRdb reanalysed the 5' RACE reads using MiXCR and keeps one entry per CDR3 protein. The repertoire consists of a few hundred thousand distinct CDR3 sequences, with under 30% occurring once and the leading ten covering around 5.6%. Sequenced sample: PBMCs. The source of these receptors is a woman aged 18 to 55 in good health. CDR3s include the opening cysteine and the closing phenylalanine or tryptophan. D genes are given only for firm matches.

j_gene,v_gene,d_gene,CDR3aa
TRBJ2-7,TRBV29-1,.,CSVEEGGDGQYF
TRBJ1-1,TRBV5-1,TRBD1,CASSLGTGVEAFF
TRBJ1-1,TRBV9,.,CASSEAGEKAEAFF
TRBJ1-3,TRBV6-6,TRBD1,CASSYGLRGPFSGNTIYF
TRBJ1-3,TRBV28,.,CASRRAGNTIYF
TRBJ1-1,TRBV13,TRBD1,CASSSSSQGPYTEAFF
TRBJ1-1,TRBV2,.,CASSGNAGTTLLEAFF
TRBJ2-5,TRBV5-1,.,CASSPGHNQETQYF
TRBJ1-2,TRBV5-1,TRBD1,CASSLRDREHYGYTF
TRBJ2-3,TRBV2,.,CASSVQTDTQYF
TRBJ2-1,TRBV11-2,.,CASSSGLIRIEQFF
TRBJ2-2,TRBV6-5,TRBD2,CASRTSVDGELFF
TRBJ2-1,TRBV19,.,CASTGYNEQFF
TRBJ2-1,TRBV20-1,.,CSAPRRYNEQFF
TRBJ2-2,TRBV5-1,.,CASSYDISNTGELFF